This TCR beta chain emerged from a study of prognosis after radiotherapy for stage I lung cancer (dated by TCRdb to the early 2020s). The study in broad terms: Between April 2018 and 2019, 20 or so stage I NSCLC patients were enrolled in Nanjing, China. Roughly 15 patients presented with newly diagnosed primary stage I lung tumors, and five or six carried oligometastatic NSCLC following surgical resection of the primary tumor. All patients were regarded as medically inoperable, because of comorbidities in over 10 patients and refusal of surgery in roughly seven patients. The cohort was made up of 10 to 15 men and about 6 women, with a median age of roughly 74 years and an age range of about 50 to 90 years. On tumor histology, eleven to twelve patients had adenocarcinoma and several had squamous cell carcinoma. Using image-guided IMRT or VMAT, SBRT was delivered in 3 to 5 fractions at a biologically effective dose of at least 100 Gy. SBRT was not combined with any concurrent therapy in any patient. Distant metastases were developed by four of the 19 patients after SBRT, at a median of 7 months, whereas no significant progression was observed in the other 15 patients. The study profiled peripheral blood TCR beta repertoires from stage I NSCLC patients before and after stereotactic body radiotherapy and related them to distant failure. The study took one blood sample before SBRT and one after SBRT from each of 19 patients and sequenced all 40 or so samples.

This clonotype was counted many times. The specificity of this receptor is unknown. One base away there is no much larger clone; base qualities are not given. All patients had node-negative disease on CT and PET/CT, and none had a history of other malignancies or prior chemotherapy or radiotherapy. At each of two time points, roughly 6.5 milliliters of peripheral venous blood were collected in EDTA tubes. PBMCs were isolated by Ficoll-Paque Plus density-gradient centrifugation. Immediately after collection, samples were stored at -80 degrees C until analysis. The TCR beta CDR3 region was amplified from genomic DNA by two rounds of multiplex PCR. The first PCR round used primers specific to each TRBV and TRBJ gene, and the primer sequences were filed in Chinese patent CN105087789A. Universal primers were used in the second round of PCR. The Roche High Pure PCR Template Preparation Kit was used to extract genomic DNA from the frozen PBMCs. Paired-end sequencing with 151 bp reads was performed on the libraries using an Illumina HiSeq 3000. The source study handled its data this way. CutAdapt was used to remove raw reads lacking the multiplex PCR primer sequences. Using PEAR, the high-quality paired reads were merged into contigs. By aligning each contig to reference sequences, MiXCR assigned the TRB V, D and J gene segments to that contig. CDR3 sequences were clustered by base quality and sequence similarity to remove sequencing errors. Diversity was measured as Shannon entropy normalized by the natural log of productive TCR sequence number. Clonality was computed as one minus the ratio of Shannon entropy to the natural log of the number of unique clonotypes. The Youden index of ROC curves was used to select progression-free survival cut-offs for repertoire metrics, and analyses were performed in R 3.5.3. TCRdb itself trimmed the public reads at Q25 with fastp, ran MiXCR and retained productive beta chains. Each entry merges the rows of one CDR3 protein and shows their most common DNA and genes. TCRdb's processing, not the study's, gives the V and J calls here. Here the sample has roughly 26,000 distinct CDR3 sequences; around 30% occur a single time. Jointly, the top ten make up roughly a third of the sample.

Sequences SGHAT (CDR1) and FQNNGV (CDR2) are obtained from the germline V gene. Reading from cysteine to phenylalanine, the CDR3 counts 14 amino acids. Only the CDR3 region is kept as DNA, spanning 42 bases read in frame from base 1. V is clipped by 0 bases and J by 4 bases, and the sequence between their germline boundaries is 10 bases long. Paper-wide results and their limitations: Tumor specificity of expanded TCR clones was not determined. Differences in TRBV and TRBJ usage frequencies by metastasis status were reportedly observed in two V genes at baseline and in roughly ten V and two J genes after SBRT. Unique TCR clone counts fell after SBRT (median about 10,000 before versus about 7,100 after; Wilcoxon paired P=0.011). No adjustment for multiple comparisons was applied to any of the reported P values. The study was limited by its small cohort and short follow-up, and the findings require independent validation. Post-SBRT Shannon entropy and its change from baseline were lower in patients who developed distant metastases; baseline Shannon entropy was not associated with metastases.

The chain is assembled from TRBV11-2 and TRBJ2-7; the D segment cannot be called with confidence. The sequencing used PBMCs, collected before or after stereotactic body radiation therapy (not recorded which). The clonotype was recovered from a donor older than 45 with non-small cell lung cancer. In nucleotide form, the sequence is TGTGCCAGCAGCTTAGAGGCTTCAACATACGAGCAGTACTTC. It is translated as CASSLEASTYEQYF.